This entry features one T cell receptor (beta chain) sequence. Its antigen remains unknown. The CDR3 is made up of 15 amino acids. V gave up 4 bases and J gave up 0 bases; unmatched junction bases: 4. Germline CDR1 is LGHNA and CDR2 is YNFKEQ. Sequencing used immunoSEQ multiplex PCR; TCRdb keeps in-frame clones, though not all of them. The repertoire table contains 150,000 or so clones. The data belong to a study of T cell responses to AZD1222 COVID-19 vaccine. Study results and limitations: It was only a handful of AZD1222 recipients who were seropositive at baseline. Spike-specific TCR breadth and depth were elevated following two AZD1222 doses. Targets within unmutated variant regions were reportedly found for nearly half of spike-specific TCRs.

The clonotype was recovered from an adult in good health. Sequenced material: peripheral blood. This chain connects TRBV4-2 to TRBJ2-3; TRBD2 matches 7 bases. CDR3 loop: CASSRLAESTDTQYF. The CDR3 DNA reads TGTGCCAGCAGCCGTCTAGCGGAGAGCACAGATACGCAGTATTTT.